Sequencing of this T cell receptor (beta chain) was carried out in a study of graft-versus-host responses after intestinal transplantation. Study-wide context: Those transplanted obtained multivisceral, liver-intestinal, or isolated intestinal grafts. General study results and limits: High graft-versus-host to host-versus-graft clonal ratios were found in allografts of patients who had graft-donor T cell macrochimerism. Present in recipient marrow, GvH clones included some that appeared first in ileum or blood.

Investigators plated about 200,000 CFSE-labeled responder cells together with about 200,000 irradiated stimulator cells labeled with violet dye. Dividing CFSE-low CD3+CD4+ and CD3+CD8+ responders were isolated by sorting after the reaction. With V trimmed by 0 bases and J by 3 bases, 3 bases remained unmatched. Germline V gene sequence: CDR1 LGHNA, CDR2 YSLEER. The CDR3 is made up of 15 amino acids. Profiled with immunoSEQ multiplex PCR; TCRdb holds only in-frame clones, not every one. The sample records about 14,000 clones, roughly a third being singletons. The genes are TRBV4-3 and TRBJ1-1; 8 nucleotides line up with TRBD1. Here the sequenced sample was alloreactive CD8+ T cells from a mixed lymphocyte reaction culture, taken before intestinal transplant. This sample's subset: CFSE-low proliferating T cells sorted from roughly 6-day pre-transplant mixed lymphocyte reaction (GvH or HvG direction). The receptor was isolated from a human patient who received an intestinal transplant. The CDR3 DNA reads as TGCGCCAGCAGCCAAGATCCAGGGGGCTACACTGAAGCTTTCTTT. Translating gives CASSQDPGGYTEAFF.